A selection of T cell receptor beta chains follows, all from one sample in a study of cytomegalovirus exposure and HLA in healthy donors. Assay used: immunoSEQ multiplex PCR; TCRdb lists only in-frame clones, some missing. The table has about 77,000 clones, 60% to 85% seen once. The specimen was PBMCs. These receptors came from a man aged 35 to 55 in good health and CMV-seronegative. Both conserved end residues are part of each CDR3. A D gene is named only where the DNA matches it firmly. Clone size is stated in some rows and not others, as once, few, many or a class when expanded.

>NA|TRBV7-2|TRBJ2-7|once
TGTGCCAGCAGCTTAGCGGCTTCTTTCCTTCGCGAGCAGTACTTC
CASSLAASFLREQYF
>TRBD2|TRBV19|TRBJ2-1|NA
TGTGCCAGTAGTATAACCGGGACTAGCAATGAGCAGTTCTTC
CASSITGTSNEQFF
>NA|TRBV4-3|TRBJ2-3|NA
TGCGCCAGCAGCCAAGTTTGGCCGTCTCTTGATACGCAGTATTTT
CASSQVWPSLDTQYF
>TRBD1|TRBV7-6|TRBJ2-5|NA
TGTGCCAGCAGCCTACCCGACAGGGTCGGGAACCAAGAGACCCAGTACTTC
CASSLPDRVGNQETQYF
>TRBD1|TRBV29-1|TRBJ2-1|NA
TGCAGCGTTGAAGTGGGACAGGGTTACAATGAGCAGTTCTTC
CSVEVGQGYNEQFF
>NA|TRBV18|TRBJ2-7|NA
TGTGCCAGCTCACCATCCGGAGGAGGCTACGAGCAGTACTTC
CASSPSGGGYEQYF
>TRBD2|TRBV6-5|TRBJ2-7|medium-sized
TGTGCCAGCAGTTACGGACGGGAGGTTAGGTCCTACGAGCAGTACTTC
CASSYGREVRSYEQYF
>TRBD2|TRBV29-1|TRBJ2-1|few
TGCAGCGTTGAAGGAACTAGCGGGAGGGCCGCCTCCTACAATGAGCAGTTCTTC
CSVEGTSGRAASYNEQFF
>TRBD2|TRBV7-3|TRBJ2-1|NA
TGTGCCAGCAGCTTAATTGGCGGGAGAATTTCCTACAATGAGCAGTTCTTC
CASSLIGGRISYNEQFF
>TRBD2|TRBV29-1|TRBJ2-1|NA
TGCAGCGTCGTGGTGGCGGGAGCCGGTGAGCAGTTCTTC
CSVVVAGAGEQFF
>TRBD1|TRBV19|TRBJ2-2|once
TGTGCCAGTATCACCAGGACAGGGAACACCGGGGAGCTGTTTTTT
CASITRTGNTGELFF
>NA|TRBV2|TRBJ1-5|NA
TGTGCCAGCAGAGAAACGACAGTAAGCAATCAGCCCCAGCATTTT
CASRETTVSNQPQHF
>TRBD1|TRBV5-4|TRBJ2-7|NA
TGTGCCAGCAGCGAATGGACAGGGGAAGAACTCGAGCAGTACTTC
CASSEWTGEELEQYF
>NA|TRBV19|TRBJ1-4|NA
TGTGCCAGTAGTATTGGTGGAGGAGCTAATGAAAAACTGTTTTTT
CASSIGGGANEKLFF
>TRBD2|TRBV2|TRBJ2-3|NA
TGTGCCAGCAGTGGACTAGCGGGAGGGCCTTGGACAGATACGCAGTATTTT
CASSGLAGGPWTDTQYF
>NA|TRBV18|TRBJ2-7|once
TGTGCCAGCTCACCACCTCAGGGCGGCAACTTTAACGAGCAGTACTTC
CASSPPQGGNFNEQYF
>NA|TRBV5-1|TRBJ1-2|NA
TGCGCCAGCAGCTCCACGACCATGGGGGCAGGCTCGGGTGGCTACACCTTC
CASSSTTMGAGSGGYTF
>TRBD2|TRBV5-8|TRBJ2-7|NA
TGTGCCAGCAGCCAAGTGGGACTAGCGGTTACCTACGAGCAGTACTTC
CASSQVGLAVTYEQYF
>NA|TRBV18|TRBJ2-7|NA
TGTGCCAGCTCACCCCCCCAGGCGGAGGGTGAGCAGTACTTC
CASSPPQAEGEQYF
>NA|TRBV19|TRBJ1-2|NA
TGTGCCAGTAGCACCCTTCCGGGGGGCAGGGATGGCTACACCTTC
CASSTLPGGRDGYTF
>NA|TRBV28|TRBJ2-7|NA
TGTGCCAGCAGTTCGCTGGCGGTCTCCTACGAGCAGTACTTC
CASSSLAVSYEQYF
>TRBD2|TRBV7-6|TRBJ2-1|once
TGTGCCAGCAGCTTTGTGGGTGCGGGAGGGTTTAATAATGAGCAGTTCTTC
CASSFVGAGGFNNEQFF
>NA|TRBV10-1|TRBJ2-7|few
TGCGCCAGCAGCGTCCGGAACAGGGTTTACGAGCAGTACTTC
CASSVRNRVYEQYF
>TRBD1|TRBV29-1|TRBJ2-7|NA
TGCAGCGTCCGGGCAGACAGGGACGAGCAGTACTTC
CSVRADRDEQYF
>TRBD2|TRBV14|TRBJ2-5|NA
TGTGCCAGCAGCCAAGCTGGACTAGCGGAGACCCAGTACTTC
CASSQAGLAETQYF
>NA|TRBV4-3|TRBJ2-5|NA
TGCGCCAGCAGCCCCCAGCTGGGGGCACAAGAGACCCAGTACTTC
CASSPQLGAQETQYF
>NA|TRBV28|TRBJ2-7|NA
TGTGCCAGCAGTTTAATTGCAGGGTATATCGAGCAGTACTTC
CASSLIAGYIEQYF
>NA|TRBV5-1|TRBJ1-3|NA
TGCGCCAGCAGCTTGTCGGAGGGTGTAGGAGGCACCATATATTTT
CASSLSEGVGGTIYF
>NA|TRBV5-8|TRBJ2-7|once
TGTGCCAGCAGCTCATTACGACGGGATCTCATTTGTGAGCAGTACTTC
CASSSLRRDLICEQYF
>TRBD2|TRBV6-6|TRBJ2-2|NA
TGTGCCAGCAGCCCTCCTAGCGGGAGGGGCCCCGGGGAGCTGTTTTTT
CASSPPSGRGPGELFF
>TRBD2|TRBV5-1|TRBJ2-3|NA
TGCGCCAGCACCCCGGGGGGAGCCAACAACGCAGATACGCAGTATTTT
CASTPGGANNADTQYF
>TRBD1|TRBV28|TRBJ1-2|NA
TGTGCCAGCAGTCCCCGGGACAGGCGACAATCTAACTATGGCTACACCTTC
CASSPRDRRQSNYGYTF
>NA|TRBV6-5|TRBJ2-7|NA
TGTGCCAGCAGCTTCCGTGGGGCCACCCCCCTCGAGCAGTACTTC
CASSFRGATPLEQYF
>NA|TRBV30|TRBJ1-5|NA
TGTGCCTGGACAAGGACAGATGAATCACCGAGGCATTTT
CAWTRTDESPRHF
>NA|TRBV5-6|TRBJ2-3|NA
TGTGCCAGCAGCTTGGCCAGCGGTACGCAGTATTTT
CASSLASGTQYF
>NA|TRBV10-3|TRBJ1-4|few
TGTGCCATAAAACCGGGAGTTAATGAAAAACTGTTTTTT
CAIKPGVNEKLFF
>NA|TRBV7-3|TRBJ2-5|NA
TGTGCCAGCAGCTTAGACTCAAATATTTTAGAGACCCAGTACTTC
CASSLDSNILETQYF
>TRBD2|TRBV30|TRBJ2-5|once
TGTGCCTGGTCGGGGGGTGAGGGTGAGACCCAGTACTTC
CAWSGGEGETQYF
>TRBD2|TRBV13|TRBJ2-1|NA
TGTGCCAGCAGCTTAGGGGCGGGAGCCCCCTACAATGAGCAGTTCTTC
CASSLGAGAPYNEQFF
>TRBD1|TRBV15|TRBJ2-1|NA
TGTGCCACCAGCAGAGGCCGAGGGGGCCCCTCCTACAATGAGCAGTTCTTC
CATSRGRGGPSYNEQFF
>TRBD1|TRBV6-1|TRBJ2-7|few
TGTGCCAGCAGTGAATCCCGGGACAGCAGCATAGGGGAGCAGTACTTC
CASSESRDSSIGEQYF
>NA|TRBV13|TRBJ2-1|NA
TGTGCCAGCAGCTTATTAGTGGGCTCCTCCTACAATGAGCAGTTCTTC
CASSLLVGSSYNEQFF
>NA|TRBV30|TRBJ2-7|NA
TGTGCCTGGAGTGTACCCTCGGATCAGGTCGGGCAGTACTTC
CAWSVPSDQVGQYF
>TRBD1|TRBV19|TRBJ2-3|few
TGTGCCAGTAGTACCAGGGACAGGGGCACAGATACGCAGTATTTT
CASSTRDRGTDTQYF
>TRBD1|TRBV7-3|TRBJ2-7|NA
TGTGCCAGCAGCCCAGGAGGACAGGGGCCCTACGAGCAGTACTTC
CASSPGGQGPYEQYF
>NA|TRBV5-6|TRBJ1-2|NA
TGTGCCAGCAGCTGGGACACAGATGGCTACACCTTC
CASSWDTDGYTF
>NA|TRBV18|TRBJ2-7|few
TGTGCCAGCTCACCGCTGACCTCAGGGTTTCTCAATTACGAGCAGTACTTC
CASSPLTSGFLNYEQYF
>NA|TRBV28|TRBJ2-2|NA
TGTGCCAGCAGTTTAAACTTGAACACCGGGGAGCTGTTTTTT
CASSLNLNTGELFF
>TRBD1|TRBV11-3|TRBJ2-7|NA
TGTGCCAGCAGCCCGGACAGGCTCCACGAGCAGTACTTC
CASSPDRLHEQYF
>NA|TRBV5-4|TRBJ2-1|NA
TGTGCCAGCAGCTCCGACTCCGCTACTATTTCTTACAATGAGCAGTTCTTC
CASSSDSATISYNEQFF
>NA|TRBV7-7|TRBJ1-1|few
TGTGCTAGCAGCTTAGCACAGAATACTGAAGCTTTCTTT
CASSLAQNTEAFF
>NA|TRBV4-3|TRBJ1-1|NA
TGCGCCAGCAGCCAAGGGCAGAAGACTGAAGCTTTCTTT
CASSQGQKTEAFF
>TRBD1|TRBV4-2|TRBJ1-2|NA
TGTGCCAGCAGCCAAGGAACCGGGACAGACTACTATGGCTACACCTTC
CASSQGTGTDYYGYTF